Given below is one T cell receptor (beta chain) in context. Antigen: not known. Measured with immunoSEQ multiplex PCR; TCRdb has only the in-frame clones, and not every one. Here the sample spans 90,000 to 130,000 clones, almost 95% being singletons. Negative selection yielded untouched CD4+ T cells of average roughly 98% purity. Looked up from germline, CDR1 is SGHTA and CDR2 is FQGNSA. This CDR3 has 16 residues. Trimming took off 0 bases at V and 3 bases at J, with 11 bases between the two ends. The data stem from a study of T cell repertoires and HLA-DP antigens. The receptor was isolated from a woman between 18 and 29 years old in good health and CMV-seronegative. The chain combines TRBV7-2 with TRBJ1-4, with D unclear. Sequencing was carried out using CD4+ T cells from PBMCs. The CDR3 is CASSLAGLRANEKLFF. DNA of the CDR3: TGTGCCAGCAGCTTAGCCGGATTAAGAGCTAATGAAAAACTGTTTTTT.